The 3 T cell receptor beta chains below all came from one sample that was sequenced in a study of response to subunit inactivated influenza vaccine. TCRdb redid the calling of the RT-PCR reads with MiXCR, one entry per CDR3 protein. This table has 700,000 to 900,000 distinct CDR3 sequences, 21% appearing once. Sequencing was performed on PBMCs from blood, taken around 5 days after vaccination. The receptors were gathered from a man aged 50-60 years who received an inactivated influenza vaccine.

This clonotype came up many times. The V call is TRBV7-2, the J call TRBJ2-5; D might be TRBD1 (5 bases). V lost 2 bases and J lost 2, with 9 bases in between. This CDR3 contains 14 residues. Germline loops: CDR1 SGHTA, CDR2 FQGNSA. CDR3 region: CASSLWAGQETQYF. The CDR3 coding sequence is TGTGCCAGCAGCTTATGGGCAGGGCAAGAGACCCAGTACTTC.

This clonotype has just a few counts. The rearrangement links TRBV12-3 or TRBV12-4 to TRBJ2-1; D unclear. The germline V and J ends were trimmed by 7 bases and 0 bases, with 19 bases remaining between them. The CDR3 loop spans 17 amino acids. The DNA for the CDR3 is TGTGCCAGCACTACCAGAAGCATTGGCGGCTCCTACAATGAGCAGTTCTTC. Translated, it gives CASTTRSIGGSYNEQFF.

This clonotype appeared a few times. The chain links TRBV4-3 to TRBJ2-7; TRBD2 matches at 9 bases. The CDR3 runs to 15 residues. V gave up 4 bases and J gave up 7 bases; unmatched junction bases: 11. CDR1 is LGHNA, CDR2 YSLEER, per germline. The CDR3 loop reads CASSPGVAGVWEQYF. In nucleotides, the CDR3 is TGCGCCAGCAGCCCGGGGGTAGCGGGAGTTTGGGAGCAGTACTTC.